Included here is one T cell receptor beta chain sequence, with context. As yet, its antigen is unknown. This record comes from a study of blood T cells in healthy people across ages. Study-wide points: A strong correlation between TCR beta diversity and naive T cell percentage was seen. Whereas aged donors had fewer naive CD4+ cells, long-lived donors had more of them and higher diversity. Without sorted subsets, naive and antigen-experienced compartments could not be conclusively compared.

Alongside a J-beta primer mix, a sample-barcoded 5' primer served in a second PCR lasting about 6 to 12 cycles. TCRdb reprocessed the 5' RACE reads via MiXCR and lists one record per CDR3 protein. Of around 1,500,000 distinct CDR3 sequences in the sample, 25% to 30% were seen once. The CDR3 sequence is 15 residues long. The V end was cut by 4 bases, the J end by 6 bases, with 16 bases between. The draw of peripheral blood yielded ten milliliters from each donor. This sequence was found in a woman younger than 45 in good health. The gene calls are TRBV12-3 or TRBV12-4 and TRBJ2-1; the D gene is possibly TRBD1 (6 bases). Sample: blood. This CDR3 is CASSSPSEGGNEQFF. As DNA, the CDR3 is TGTGCCAGCAGTTCCCCCTCGGAAGGGGGCAATGAGCAGTTCTTC.